This TCR beta chain was observed in a study of T cell responses to AZD1222 COVID-19 vaccine. Across the study: Doses given second, at about 4 or about 12 weeks, were pooled. General study results and limits: Breadth and depth of Spike-specific TCRs rose after two AZD1222 doses.

Germline assignment: CDR1 MRHNA and CDR2 SNTAGT. The CDR3 spans 14 residues. V shed 2 bases and J shed 0 bases, with 5 bases lying between them. Concerning this clone itself: Its target is unknown.

The assay was immunoSEQ multiplex PCR, and TCRdb's table has in-frame clones only and misses some. This sample yields about 140,000 clones, of which nearly 95% are seen a single time; under 2.5% belongs to the top ten. Here the sequenced sample was peripheral blood, taken on day 0 of AZD1222 vaccination. The V and J genes are TRBV6-4 and TRBJ1-5; D not certain. The source of this sequence is an adult in good health. In nucleotides, the CDR3 is TGTGCCAGCAGTGACAGTTATAGCAATCAGCCCCAGCATTTT. Translation: CASSDSYSNQPQHF.